The clone carrying this T cell receptor (beta chain) was counted once. Sequencing was performed with immunoSEQ multiplex PCR; in TCRdb, only in-frame clones are kept and a portion is missing. The sample lists approximately 320,000 clones, over 75% occurring once. This entry is derived from a study of shared clonotypes between healthy human individuals. CDR3 size: 13 residues. The germline V gene has CDR1 SQVTM and CDR2 ANQGSEA. Trimming took off 7 bases at V and 3 bases at J, with 14 bases between the two ends. The origin of this receptor is a man aged 18-30 years in good health. The chain employs TRBV29-1 and TRBJ2-3, with no clear D. Sequenced: memory CD8+ T cells sorted from blood. The subset is: CD45RO+ cells pooled with CCR7-negative TemRA cells. CDR3 nucleotides: TGCAGCGCCCCCCAGGAGAATACAGATACGCAGTATTTT. Its translation: CSAPQENTDTQYF.